The rows below give T cell receptor beta chains drawn from one sample of a study of shared clonotypes between healthy human individuals. The data were produced by immunoSEQ multiplex PCR, yet TCRdb's version contains in-frame clones alone and is incomplete. Of around 600,000 clones in the sample, 95% to 98% were seen once. What was sequenced was naive CD4+ T cells sorted from blood. The receptors here all came from a woman aged 30 to 39 in good health. Both conserved end residues are part of each CDR3. The D gene is left open where the match is weak. Clone size is not always given. Where it is, it says once, few, many or a class for expanded clones.

j_gene,d_gene,abundance,v_gene,CDR3aa,CDR3nt
TRBJ2-7,-,-,TRBV28,CASSFYISSYEQYF,TGTGCCAGCAGTTTCTACATATCTTCCTACGAGCAGTACTTC
TRBJ2-5,-,-,TRBV11-3,CASSLDGGVTQYF,TGTGCCAGCAGCTTAGATGGCGGGGTGACCCAGTACTTC
TRBJ1-1,-,-,TRBV7-9,CASSLEGGTEAFF,TGTGCCAGCAGCTTGGAAGGGGGGACTGAAGCTTTCTTT
TRBJ2-7,TRBD1,once,TRBV28,CASSPGQPGSYEQYF,TGTGCCAGCAGTCCGGGACAGCCCGGGTCCTACGAGCAGTACTTC
TRBJ2-5,TRBD1,-,TRBV18,CASSQKGQSETQYF,TGTGCCAGCTCACAAAAGGGACAGTCAGAGACCCAGTACTTC
TRBJ2-3,TRBD2,-,TRBV12-5,CASARGGRGVSTDTQYF,TGTGCTAGTGCCCGGGGGGGGAGAGGCGTCAGCACAGATACGCAGTATTTT
TRBJ2-2,-,-,TRBV5-1,CASSKRTGELFF,TGCGCCAGCAGCAAAAGGACCGGGGAGCTGTTTTTT
TRBJ1-3,-,once,TRBV6-1,CARRQNSGNTIYF,TGTGCCAGACGACAGAACTCTGGAAACACCATATATTTT
TRBJ2-3,-,-,TRBV5-1,CASSRLETLGTDTQYF,TGCGCCAGCAGCCGTTTAGAGACATTGGGAACAGATACGCAGTATTTT
TRBJ2-3,-,-,TRBV2,CASSERVGDSSQYF,TGTGCCAGCAGTGAAAGGGTGGGGGACTCTTCGCAGTATTTT
TRBJ1-2,-,once,TRBV5-1,CASSLGQGPSNYGYTF,TGCGCCAGCAGCTTGGGTCAGGGACCCTCGAACTATGGCTACACCTTC
TRBJ2-3,-,-,TRBV12-2,CASRLGGQAGGPDTQYF,TGTGCAAGTCGCTTAGGAGGGCAAGCGGGAGGGCCGGATACGCAGTATTTT
TRBJ1-6,-,-,TRBV30,CAWSDRSNSPLHF,TGTGCCTGGTCAGACAGGAGTAATTCACCCCTCCACTTT
TRBJ2-5,TRBD1,-,TRBV28,CASTRQGAPQETQYF,TGTGCCAGTACAAGACAGGGGGCGCCTCAAGAGACCCAGTACTTC
TRBJ2-1,-,-,TRBV2,CASSELGGRIRNEQFF,TGTGCCAGCAGTGAATTGGGGGGTAGGATCCGCAATGAGCAGTTCTTC
TRBJ1-5,TRBD1,-,TRBV25-1,CASSVPGGQPQHF,TGTGCCAGCAGTGTTCCAGGGGGTCAGCCCCAGCATTTT
TRBJ2-7,TRBD1,-,TRBV5-1,CASSLFAGGNYEQYF,TGCGCCAGCAGCTTGTTCGCAGGGGGCAACTACGAGCAGTACTTC
TRBJ2-5,-,-,TRBV6-6,CASSSADSQETQYF,TGTGCCAGCAGTTCCGCGGACAGCCAAGAGACCCAGTACTTC
TRBJ2-7,-,-,TRBV6-5,CASSISDYEQYF,TGTGCCAGCTCCATCTCGGACTACGAGCAGTACTTC
TRBJ1-1,-,-,TRBV28,CASSFNVGQEAFF,TGTGCCAGCAGTTTTAACGTAGGTCAAGAAGCTTTCTTT
TRBJ2-1,-,-,TRBV7-9,CASSSSGDSGAAYNEQFF,TGTGCCAGCAGCTCATCCGGGGATTCGGGGGCGGCGTACAATGAGCAGTTCTTC
TRBJ1-1,-,-,TRBV6-1,CASSEGPSRTEAFF,TGTGCCAGCAGTGAAGGGCCTTCCCGCACTGAAGCTTTCTTT
TRBJ1-1,TRBD1,-,TRBV5-1,CASSSGGASTEAFF,TGCGCCAGCAGCTCAGGGGGAGCGTCCACTGAAGCTTTCTTT
TRBJ2-5,TRBD2,-,TRBV5-1,CASSLAGGDETQYF,TGCGCCAGCAGCTTAGCGGGAGGAGACGAGACCCAGTACTTC
TRBJ1-1,-,once,TRBV18,CASTKGGGLETEAFF,TGTGCCAGCACCAAGGGGGGAGGATTGGAGACTGAAGCTTTCTTT
TRBJ1-3,-,-,TRBV18,CASSPFSETSVGNTIYF,TGTGCCAGCTCACCATTTAGTGAGACTTCGGTGGGAAACACCATATATTTT
TRBJ1-2,-,-,TRBV20-1,CSGGSRGYTF,TGCAGTGGAGGGAGCCGTGGCTACACCTTC
TRBJ2-7,TRBD2,-,TRBV5-6,CASSLWPSGSYEQYF,TGTGCCAGCAGCTTGTGGCCTAGCGGGAGTTACGAGCAGTACTTC
TRBJ2-3,TRBD2,-,TRBV19,CASSTGLVFLTDTQYF,TGTGCCAGTAGTACGGGACTAGTTTTCCTCACAGATACGCAGTATTTT
TRBJ2-1,-,-,TRBV7-2,CASSYGTSNEQFF,TGTGCCAGCAGCTACGGGACTTCCAATGAGCAGTTCTTC
TRBJ2-1,TRBD2,-,TRBV11-1,CASSLGLAGVYNEQFF,TGTGCCAGCAGCTTAGGCCTAGCGGGAGTCTACAATGAGCAGTTCTTC
TRBJ2-3,-,-,TRBV5-1,CASSFGRILTDTQYF,TGCGCCAGCAGCTTTGGGCGGATCCTCACAGATACGCAGTATTTT
TRBJ1-2,-,-,TRBV12-5,CASGLVRGPPWGSNYGYTF,TGTGCTAGTGGTTTGGTACGGGGCCCGCCATGGGGTTCAAACTATGGCTACACCTTC
TRBJ1-2,-,once,TRBV6-6,CASSPGSGYTF,TGTGCCAGCAGTCCCGGGAGTGGCTACACCTTC
TRBJ2-3,-,-,TRBV27,CASSLTSTDTQYF,TGTGCCAGCAGTTTGACTTCCACAGATACGCAGTATTTT
TRBJ2-7,-,-,TRBV28,CASSPAAVYRRGSYEQYF,TGTGCCAGCAGTCCCGCCGCTGTTTATAGACGGGGTTCCTACGAGCAGTACTTC
TRBJ2-4,-,-,TRBV15,CATSRQGPTKNIQYF,TGTGCCACCAGCAGACAGGGGCCAACCAAAAACATTCAGTACTTC
TRBJ2-7,-,-,TRBV19,CASSIGPGNYEQYF,TGTGCCAGTAGTATAGGACCAGGGAACTACGAGCAGTACTTC
TRBJ1-1,-,-,TRBV5-1,CASSATGGTEAFF,TGCGCCAGCAGCGCAACAGGAGGCACTGAAGCTTTCTTT
TRBJ2-5,-,-,TRBV6-1,CASSETRAETQYF,TGTGCCAGCAGTGAGACCCGGGCAGAGACCCAGTACTTC
TRBJ1-1,-,-,TRBV7-7,CASSPQPNTEAFF,TGTGCCAGCAGCCCACAGCCGAACACTGAAGCTTTCTTT
TRBJ1-2,-,-,TRBV18,CASSSTQKGDYTF,TGTGCCAGCTCATCAACCCAAAAGGGCGACTACACCTTC
TRBJ1-1,TRBD1,-,TRBV19,CASRKQGANTEAFF,TGTGCCAGTAGGAAACAGGGGGCGAACACTGAAGCTTTCTTT
TRBJ2-2,-,-,TRBV20-1,CSAGGTGELFF,TGCAGTGCTGGCGGGACTGGGGAGCTGTTTTTT
TRBJ2-1,TRBD2,-,TRBV9,CASSVGLAETGEQFF,TGTGCCAGCAGCGTAGGACTAGCGGAGACGGGTGAGCAGTTCTTC
TRBJ2-3,TRBD2,-,TRBV28,CASSSLAGAVDTQYF,TGTGCCAGCAGTTCCCTAGCGGGGGCGGTAGATACGCAGTATTTT
TRBJ2-7,TRBD2,-,TRBV5-1,CASSRRTSGDYEQYF,TGCGCCAGCAGCCGGAGGACTAGCGGGGACTACGAGCAGTACTTC
TRBJ2-7,-,-,TRBV7-8,CASSPRPGQRSYEQYF,TGTGCCAGCAGCCCCCGCCCCGGACAAAGATCCTACGAGCAGTACTTC
TRBJ1-5,TRBD1,-,TRBV18,CASSLGTVDKPQHF,TGTGCCAGCTCACTTGGGACAGTAGATAAGCCCCAGCATTTT